This T cell receptor (beta chain) was identified during a study of T cell repertoires in cytomegalovirus infection (dated by TCRdb to about 2019). For the study in its entirety: The HLA type of each donor mattered for the analysis, because public TCR beta signatures pointed to carriage of CMV infection along with the matching HLA type. The full study reports these points: In both this cohort and an independent cohort of some 350 donors, the cumulative frequency of public TCR beta family members distinguished carriers of CMV infection plus the relevant HLA type. In the ex vivo response, HLA-C-restricted CMV-specific TCR beta clonotypes were dominant, and in two of eight donors the single most frequent clonotype came from this HLA-C-restricted group.

Sequencing used an Illumina HiSeq 1500. The public reads were reanalyzed by TCRdb: fastp trimming at Q25, MiXCR alignment, in-frame beta chains only. One record per CDR3 amino acid sequence lists the most common genes and DNA. In this sample the table shows approximately 250,000 distinct CDR3 sequences, over 8% of which occur a single time. The leading ten clones occupy about 15% of the sample. The table lists this clonotype with a few counts. Its cognate antigen has yet to be identified. No quality values exist for individual bases; no much larger clone is one base distant. Deletion took 7 bases off V and 5 bases off J, with a span of 15 bases between the germline ends. From a lookup of the germline V gene (reference sequence), CDR1 and CDR2 are SGHNT and YYREEE. From cysteine to phenylalanine, the CDR3 is 14 amino acids long. Kept here is only the CDR3 DNA, which spans 42 bases and is read in frame from base 1.

The sample was PBMCs. The sequence derives from a human donor in good health (CMV status not recorded). Some clones in this sample may be carry-over from other donors' samples. The chain employs TRBV5-4 and TRBJ2-2; no confident D gene assignment can be made. DNA sequence: TGTGCCAGCGGCCGAGAGGCGGTAACCGGGGAGCTGTTTTTT. This encodes CASGREAVTGELFF.